The clone carrying this T cell receptor beta chain was counted between two and nine times. Its matching antigen is unknown. Via MiXCR, TCRdb re-called the 5' RACE reads, giving one row per CDR3 protein. The sample lists a few hundred thousand distinct CDR3 sequences; about 8% were seen once. This entry is derived from a study of identical twins. Study findings and constraints: The models systematically underestimated how much out-of-frame TCR alpha was shared in monozygotic twins. High-abundance cord blood beta clonotypes had fewer insertions; memory repertoires showed none.

Healthy Caucasians provided all donations. V lost 2 bases and J lost 6, with 14 bases in between. The CDR3 totals 14 residues. Looked up from germline, CDR1 is SGHDT and CDR2 is YYEEEE. The same sample was also studied in work on yellow fever vaccine responses in identical twins. Per that paper: On the reported evidence, twins' vaccine T cell responses seemed partly convergent and partly personalized.

The TCR was taken from a woman in her late teens or twenties in good health. The sequencing sample was made of CD8+ T cells sorted from blood. This chain links TRBV5-6 with TRBJ1-1, with D possibly being TRBD1 (5 bases). The CDR3, as DNA: TGTGCCAGCAGCTTTTTGGGGCCTGAGGCTGAAGCTTTCTTT. Protein sequence: CASSFLGPEAEAFF.